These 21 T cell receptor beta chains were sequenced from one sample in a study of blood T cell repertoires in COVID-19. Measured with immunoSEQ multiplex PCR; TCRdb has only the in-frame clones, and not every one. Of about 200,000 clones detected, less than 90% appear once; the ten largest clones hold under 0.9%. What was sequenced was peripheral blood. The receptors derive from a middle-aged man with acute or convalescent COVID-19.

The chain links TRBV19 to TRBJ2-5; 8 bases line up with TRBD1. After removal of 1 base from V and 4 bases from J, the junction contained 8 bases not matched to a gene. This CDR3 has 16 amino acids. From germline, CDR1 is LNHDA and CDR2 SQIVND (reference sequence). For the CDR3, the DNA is TGTGCCAGTAGTATAGCGGCAGGGGGCGCGGGAGAGACCCAGTACTTC. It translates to CASSIAAGGAGETQYF.

CDR3 region: CASSSTDWSSGNTIYF. DNA for the CDR3: TGTGCCAGCAGCTCGACGGATTGGAGCTCTGGAAACACCATATATTTT. The chain combines TRBV13 with TRBJ1-3; D gene unclear. Trimming took 4 bases from V and 0 from J, leaving 13 bases between them. From germline, CDR1 is PRHDT and CDR2 FYEKMQ (reference sequence). The CDR3 has 16 amino acids. Drawing the rest from reference TRBV13 and TRBJ1-3, the complete variable domain is AAGVIQSPRHLIKEKRETATLKCYPIPRHDTVYWYQQGPGQDPQFLISFYEKMQSDKGSIPDRFSAQQFSDYHSELNMSSLELGDSALYFCASSSTDWSSGNTIYFGEGSWLTVV.

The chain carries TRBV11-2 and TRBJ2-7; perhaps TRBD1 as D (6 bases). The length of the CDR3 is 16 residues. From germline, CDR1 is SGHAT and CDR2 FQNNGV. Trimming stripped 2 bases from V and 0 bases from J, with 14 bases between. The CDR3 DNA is TGTGCCAGCAGCTTACCAACAGGGCTCACCTCCTACGAGCAGTACTTC. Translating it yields CASSLPTGLTSYEQYF.

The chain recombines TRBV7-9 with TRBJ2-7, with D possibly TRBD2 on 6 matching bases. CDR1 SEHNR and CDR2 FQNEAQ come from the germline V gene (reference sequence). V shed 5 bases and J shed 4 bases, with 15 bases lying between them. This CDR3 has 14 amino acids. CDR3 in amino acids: CASSAGTGVYEQYF. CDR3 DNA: TGTGCCAGCAGCGCAGGGACGGGAGTTTACGAGCAGTACTTC.

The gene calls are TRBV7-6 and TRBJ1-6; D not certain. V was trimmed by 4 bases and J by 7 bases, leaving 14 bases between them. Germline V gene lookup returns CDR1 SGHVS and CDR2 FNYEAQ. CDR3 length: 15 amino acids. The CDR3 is CASSYTLGRNSPLHF. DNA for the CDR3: TGTGCCAGCAGCTATACCCTTGGGAGAAATTCACCCCTCCACTTT.

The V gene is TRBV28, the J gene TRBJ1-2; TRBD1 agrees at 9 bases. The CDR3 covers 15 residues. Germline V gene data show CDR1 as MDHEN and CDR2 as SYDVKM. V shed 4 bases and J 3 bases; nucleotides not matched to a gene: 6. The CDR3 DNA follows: TGTGCCAGCAGTTCTACAGGGGGCCGGGACTATGGCTACACCTTC. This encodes CASSSTGGRDYGYTF.

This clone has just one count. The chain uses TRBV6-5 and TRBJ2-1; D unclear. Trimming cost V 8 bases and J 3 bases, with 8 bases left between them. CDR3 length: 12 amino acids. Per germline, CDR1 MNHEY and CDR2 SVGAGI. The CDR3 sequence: CASWADYNEQFF. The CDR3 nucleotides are TGTGCCAGCTGGGCAGACTACAATGAGCAGTTCTTC.

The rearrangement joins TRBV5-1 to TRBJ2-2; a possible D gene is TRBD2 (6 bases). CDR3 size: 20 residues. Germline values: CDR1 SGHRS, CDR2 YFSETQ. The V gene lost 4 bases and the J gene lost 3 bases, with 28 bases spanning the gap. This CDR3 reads CASSPQAGTGSPLDTGELFF. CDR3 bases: TGCGCCAGCAGCCCACAGGCGGGGACTGGGTCCCCTCTCGACACCGGGGAGCTGTTTTTT.

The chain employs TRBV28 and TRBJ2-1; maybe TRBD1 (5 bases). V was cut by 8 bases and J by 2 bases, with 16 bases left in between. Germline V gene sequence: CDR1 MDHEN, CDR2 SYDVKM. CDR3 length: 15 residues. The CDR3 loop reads CASYERGRAYNEQFF. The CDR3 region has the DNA TGTGCCAGCTACGAAAGGGGCAGGGCCTACAATGAGCAGTTCTTC.

In DNA, the CDR3 is TGTGCCTCGAGGGACAGGGGGCTTTATGGCTACACCTTC. Protein product: CASRDRGLYGYTF. The rearrangement uses TRBV30 and TRBJ1-2, with 12 bases fitting TRBD1. Trimming removed 7 bases from V and 5 bases from J; junction bases left unmatched: 5. Germline CDR1 is GTSNPN and CDR2 is SVGIG (reference sequence). This CDR3 has 13 amino acids.

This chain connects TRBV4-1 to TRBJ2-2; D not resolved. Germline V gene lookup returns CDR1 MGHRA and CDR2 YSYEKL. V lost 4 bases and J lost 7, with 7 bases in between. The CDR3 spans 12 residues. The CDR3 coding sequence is TGCGCCAGCAGCCTCCCCCGCGGGGAGCTGTTTTTT. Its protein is CASSLPRGELFF.

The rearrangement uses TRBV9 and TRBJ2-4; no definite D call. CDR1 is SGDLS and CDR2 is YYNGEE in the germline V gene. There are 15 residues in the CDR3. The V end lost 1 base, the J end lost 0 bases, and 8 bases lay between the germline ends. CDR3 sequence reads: CASSVNELAKNIQYF. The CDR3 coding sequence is TGTGCCAGCAGCGTAAACGAACTAGCCAAAAACATTCAGTACTTC.

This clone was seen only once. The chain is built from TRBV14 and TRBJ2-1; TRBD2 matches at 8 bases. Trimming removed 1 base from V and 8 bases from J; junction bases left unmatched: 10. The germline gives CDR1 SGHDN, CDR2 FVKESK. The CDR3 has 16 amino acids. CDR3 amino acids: CASSQVGTRTEDEQFF. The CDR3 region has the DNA TGTGCCAGCAGCCAAGTGGGGACTAGGACGGAGGATGAGCAGTTCTTC. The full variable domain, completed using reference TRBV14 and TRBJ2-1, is EAGVTQFPSHSVIEKGQTVTLRCDPISGHDNLYWYRRVMGKEIKFLLHFVKESKQDESGMPNNRFLAERTGGTYSTLKVQPAELEDSGVYFCASSQVGTRTEDEQFFGPGTRLTVL.

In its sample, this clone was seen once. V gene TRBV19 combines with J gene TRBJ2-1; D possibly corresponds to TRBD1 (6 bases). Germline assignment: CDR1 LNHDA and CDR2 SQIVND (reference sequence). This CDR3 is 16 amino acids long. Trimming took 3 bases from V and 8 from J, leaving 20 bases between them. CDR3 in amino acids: CASSIIAGVGGDEQFF. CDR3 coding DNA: TGTGCCAGTAGTATTATCGCAGGGGTCGGTGGGGATGAGCAGTTCTTC.

The CDR3 is CATSRGRTGDYGYTF. In DNA, the CDR3 is TGTGCCACCAGCAGAGGGAGGACCGGGGACTATGGCTACACCTTC. The chain employs TRBV15 and TRBJ1-2; D unclear. V was pared by 1 base and J by 3 bases, with 12 bases between. Germline CDR1 and CDR2: LNHNV and YYDKDF (reference sequence). The CDR3 is 15 amino acids.

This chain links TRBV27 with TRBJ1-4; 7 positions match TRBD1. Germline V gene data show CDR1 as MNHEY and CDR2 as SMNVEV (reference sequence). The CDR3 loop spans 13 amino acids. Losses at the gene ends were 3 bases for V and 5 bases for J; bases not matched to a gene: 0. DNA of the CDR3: TGTGCCAGCAGTTTCAGGGGGAATGAAAAACTGTTTTTT. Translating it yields CASSFRGNEKLFF.

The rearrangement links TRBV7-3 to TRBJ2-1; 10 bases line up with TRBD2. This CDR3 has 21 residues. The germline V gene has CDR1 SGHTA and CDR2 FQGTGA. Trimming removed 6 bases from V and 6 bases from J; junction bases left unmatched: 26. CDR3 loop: CASSTPGLANVYVGGSNEQFF. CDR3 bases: TGTGCCAGCAGTACACCGGGACTAGCGAACGTCTACGTGGGGGGGTCCAATGAGCAGTTCTTC.

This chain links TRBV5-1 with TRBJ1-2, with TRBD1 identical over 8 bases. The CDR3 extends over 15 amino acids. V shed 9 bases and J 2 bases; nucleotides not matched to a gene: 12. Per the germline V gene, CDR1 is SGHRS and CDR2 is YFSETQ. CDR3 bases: TGCGCCACGAGGGTTAAGACAGGGGTAAACTATGGCTACACCTTC. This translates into CATRVKTGVNYGYTF.

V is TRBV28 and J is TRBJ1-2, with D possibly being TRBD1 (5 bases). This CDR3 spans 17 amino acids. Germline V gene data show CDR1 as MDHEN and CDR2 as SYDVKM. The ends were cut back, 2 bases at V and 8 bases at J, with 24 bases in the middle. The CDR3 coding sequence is TGTGCCAGCAGTTTAGGGGCTGGGCAGGGTACGATTCGCGGCTACACCTTC. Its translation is CASSLGAGQGTIRGYTF.

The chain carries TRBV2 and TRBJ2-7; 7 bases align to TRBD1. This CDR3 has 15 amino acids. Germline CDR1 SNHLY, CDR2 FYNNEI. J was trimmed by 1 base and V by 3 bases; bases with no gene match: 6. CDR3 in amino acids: CASSDFQGDSYEQYF. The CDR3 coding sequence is TGTGCCAGCAGTGATTTTCAGGGGGATTCCTACGAGCAGTACTTC.

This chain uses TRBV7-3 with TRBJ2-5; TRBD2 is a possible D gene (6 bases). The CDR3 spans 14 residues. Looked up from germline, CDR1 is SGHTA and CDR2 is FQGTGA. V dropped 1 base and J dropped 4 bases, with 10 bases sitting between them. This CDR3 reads CASSLRGDIETQYF. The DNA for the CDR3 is TGTGCCAGCAGCTTAAGGGGGGATATAGAGACCCAGTACTTC.